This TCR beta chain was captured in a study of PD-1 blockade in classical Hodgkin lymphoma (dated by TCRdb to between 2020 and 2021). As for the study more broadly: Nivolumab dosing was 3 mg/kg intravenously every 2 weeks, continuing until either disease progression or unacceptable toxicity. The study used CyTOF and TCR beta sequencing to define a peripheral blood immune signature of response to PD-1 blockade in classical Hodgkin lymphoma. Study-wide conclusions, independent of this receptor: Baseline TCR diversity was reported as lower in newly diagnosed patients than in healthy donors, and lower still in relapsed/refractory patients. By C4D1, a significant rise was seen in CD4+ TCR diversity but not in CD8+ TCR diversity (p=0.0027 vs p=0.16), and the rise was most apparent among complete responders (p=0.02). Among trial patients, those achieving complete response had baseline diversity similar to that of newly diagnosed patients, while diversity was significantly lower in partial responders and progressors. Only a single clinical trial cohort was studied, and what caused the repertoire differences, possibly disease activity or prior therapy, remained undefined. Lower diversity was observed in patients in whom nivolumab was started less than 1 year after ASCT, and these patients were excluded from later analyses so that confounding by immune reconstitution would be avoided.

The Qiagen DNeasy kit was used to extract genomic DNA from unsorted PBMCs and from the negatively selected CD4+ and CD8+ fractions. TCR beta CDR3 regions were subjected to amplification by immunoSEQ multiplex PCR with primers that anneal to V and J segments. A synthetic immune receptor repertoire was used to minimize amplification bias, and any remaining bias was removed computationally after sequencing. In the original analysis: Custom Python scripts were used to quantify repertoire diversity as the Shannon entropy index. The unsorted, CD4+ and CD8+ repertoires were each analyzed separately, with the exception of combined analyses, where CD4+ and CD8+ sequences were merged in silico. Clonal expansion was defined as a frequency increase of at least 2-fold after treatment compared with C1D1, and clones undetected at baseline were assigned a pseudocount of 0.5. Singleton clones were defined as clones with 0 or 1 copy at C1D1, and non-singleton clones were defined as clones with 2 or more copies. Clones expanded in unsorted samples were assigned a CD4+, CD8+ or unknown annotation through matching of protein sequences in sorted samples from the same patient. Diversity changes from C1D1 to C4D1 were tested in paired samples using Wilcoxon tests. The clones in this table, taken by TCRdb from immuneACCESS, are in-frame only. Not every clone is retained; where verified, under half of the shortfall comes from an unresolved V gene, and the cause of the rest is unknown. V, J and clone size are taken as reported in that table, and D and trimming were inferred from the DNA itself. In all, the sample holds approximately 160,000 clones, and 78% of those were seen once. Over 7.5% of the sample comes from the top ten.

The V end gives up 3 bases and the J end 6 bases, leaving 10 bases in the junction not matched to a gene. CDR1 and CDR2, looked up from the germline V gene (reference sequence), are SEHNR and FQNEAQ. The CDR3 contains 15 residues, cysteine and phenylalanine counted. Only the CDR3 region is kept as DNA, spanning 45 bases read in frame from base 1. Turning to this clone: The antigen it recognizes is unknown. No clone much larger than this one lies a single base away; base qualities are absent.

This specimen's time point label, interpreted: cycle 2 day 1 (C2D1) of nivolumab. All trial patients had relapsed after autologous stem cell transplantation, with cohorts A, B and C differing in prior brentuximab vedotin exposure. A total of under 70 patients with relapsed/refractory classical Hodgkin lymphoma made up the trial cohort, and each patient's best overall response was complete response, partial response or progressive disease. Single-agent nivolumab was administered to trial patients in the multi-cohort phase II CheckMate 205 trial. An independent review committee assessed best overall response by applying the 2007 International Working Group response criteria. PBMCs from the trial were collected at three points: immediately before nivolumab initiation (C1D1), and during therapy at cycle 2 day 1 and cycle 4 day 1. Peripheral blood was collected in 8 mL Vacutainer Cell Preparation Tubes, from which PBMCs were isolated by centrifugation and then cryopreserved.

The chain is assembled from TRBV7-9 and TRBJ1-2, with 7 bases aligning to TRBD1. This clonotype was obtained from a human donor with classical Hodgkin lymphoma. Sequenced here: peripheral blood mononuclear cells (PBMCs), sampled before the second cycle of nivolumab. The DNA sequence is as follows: TGTGCCAGCAGCTTGGGAAGGGGGCGCGGAGATGGCTACACCTTC. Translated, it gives CASSLGRGRGDGYTF.